This T cell receptor beta chain was recovered during a study of breast tumors, draining lymph nodes, adjacent tissues. TCRdb re-analysed the multiplex PCR reads in MiXCR, keeping a single row per CDR3 protein. In the table there are about 150,000 distinct CDR3 sequences, 30% to 35% of which are singletons. Looked up from germline, CDR1 is GTSNPN and CDR2 is SVGIG (reference sequence). This CDR3 comprises 18 residues. Trimming cost V 4 bases and J 0 bases; bases outside gene matches: 9. Of note for this clonotype: Its target is unknown.

Study findings and constraints: That most tumor T cells come from lymph nodes remained unproven.

The lymph nodes were axillary draining lymph nodes from breast cancer patients. V usage is TRBV30 and J usage is TRBJ2-1; 13 positions match TRBD2. The sample was axillary lymph node tissue. This clonotype was obtained from a female donor with breast cancer. Some clones in this sample may be carry-over from other donors' samples. CDR3 sequence: CAWTRLAGGPGSYNEQFF. The CDR3 DNA reads as TGTGCCTGGACAAGACTAGCGGGGGGTCCGGGCTCCTACAATGAGCAGTTCTTC.